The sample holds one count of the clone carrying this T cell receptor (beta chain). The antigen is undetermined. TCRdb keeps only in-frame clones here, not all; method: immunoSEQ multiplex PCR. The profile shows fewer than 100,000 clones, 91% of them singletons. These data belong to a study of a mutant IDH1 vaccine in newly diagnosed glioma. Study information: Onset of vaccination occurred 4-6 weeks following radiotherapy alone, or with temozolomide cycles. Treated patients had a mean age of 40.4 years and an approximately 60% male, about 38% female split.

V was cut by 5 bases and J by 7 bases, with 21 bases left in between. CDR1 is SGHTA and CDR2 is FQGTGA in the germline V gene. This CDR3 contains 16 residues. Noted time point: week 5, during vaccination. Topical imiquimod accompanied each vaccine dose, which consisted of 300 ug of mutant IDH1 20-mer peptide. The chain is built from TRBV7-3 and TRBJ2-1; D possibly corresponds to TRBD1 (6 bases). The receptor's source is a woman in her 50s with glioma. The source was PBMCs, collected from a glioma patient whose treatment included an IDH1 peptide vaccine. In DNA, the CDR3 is TGTGCCAGCAGCAGTAGGGGGTGGGACCTAGGGAATGAGCAGTTCTTC. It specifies CASSSRGWDLGNEQFF.